The next 8 T cell receptor beta chains were all read from a single sample in a study of beta chain features in type 1 diabetes. The whole isolated RNA underwent reverse transcription, so sequencing captured expressed TCRB transcripts. Repertoires were generated with immunoSEQ multiplex PCR, while TCRdb's copy carries only in-frame clones and drops some. Found here are 330,000 or so clones, roughly 21% of them singletons; the top ten hold about 0.044%. Sequenced material: naive CD4+ T cells from blood. These receptors were obtained from a woman aged 18-30 years in good health.

This chain joins TRBV2 and TRBJ2-3; the match to TRBD2 covers 7 bases. The germline V gene encodes CDR1 SNHLY and CDR2 FYNNEI. J was trimmed by 1 base and V by 4 bases; bases with no gene match: 8. The CDR3 runs to 16 residues. The CDR3 loop reads CASSVGREGGTDTQYF. The CDR3, as DNA: TGTGCCAGCAGTGTAGGTAGGGAGGGTGGCACAGATACGCAGTATTTT.

This clone was seen only a few times. The V gene is TRBV5-4, the J gene TRBJ2-7; a possible D gene is TRBD2 (5 bases). CDR1 and CDR2 from the germline V gene are SGHNT and YYREEE (reference sequence). V was clipped by 4 bases and J by 6 bases, with 8 bases between them. CDR3 size: 11 residues. CDR3 region: CASSIGVEQYF. The CDR3 DNA is TGTGCCAGCAGCATCGGGGTCGAGCAGTACTTC.

The sample holds a few counts of this clone. The genes are TRBV29-1 and TRBJ2-3, with TRBD2 identical over 11 bases. J gave up 3 bases and V 7 bases, and 12 bases lay outside the gene matches. The CDR3 contains 16 residues. Looked up from germline, CDR1 is SQVTM and CDR2 is ANQGSEA. Here the CDR3 reads CSARLLLAGVTDTQYF. As DNA, the CDR3 is TGCAGCGCAAGGCTGCTACTAGCGGGGGTGACAGATACGCAGTATTTT.

This clone was detected only a few times. The V gene is TRBV4-2, the J gene TRBJ2-5; 8 positions match TRBD2. V lost 2 bases to trimming and J lost 1 base; unmatched junction nucleotides: 3. The CDR3 runs to 15 residues. The V gene's germline CDR1 is LGHNA and CDR2 YNFKEQ. CDR3 loop: CASSQTSGSQETQYF. CDR3 DNA sequence: TGTGCCAGCAGCCAAACTAGCGGCTCCCAAGAGACCCAGTACTTC.

This sequence joins TRBV7-2 and TRBJ2-1; no reliable D call. The CDR3 has 11 residues. V was trimmed by 3 bases and J by 5 bases, leaving 2 bases between them. In germline, CDR1 is SGHTA, CDR2 FQGNSA. The CDR3 region is CASSFNNEQFF. CDR3 in DNA: TGTGCCAGCAGCTTCAACAATGAGCAGTTCTTC.

The chain carries TRBV29-1 and TRBJ2-2; tentatively, D is TRBD1 (6 bases). Looked up from germline, CDR1 is SQVTM and CDR2 is ANQGSEA. The CDR3 loop spans 17 amino acids. Trimming pared 7 bases from V and 2 bases from J, leaving 23 bases between. Here the CDR3 DNA reads TGCAGCGCAGTACACCAGGGGAGAGGGGCCAACACCGGGGAGCTGTTTTTT. Translating it yields CSAVHQGRGANTGELFF.

CDR3 DNA: TGTGCCAGCAGCCGAGCGAGCACAGATACGCAGTATTTT. Protein sequence: CASSRASTDTQYF. V gene TRBV9 combines with J gene TRBJ2-3; D ambiguous. The germline gives CDR1 SGDLS, CDR2 YYNGEE. Trimming took off 4 bases at V and 0 bases at J, with 6 bases between the two ends. The CDR3 length is 13 residues.

The chain joins TRBV4-1 to TRBJ2-2; a possible D gene is TRBD2 (6 bases). Germline CDR1 MGHRA, CDR2 YSYEKL. The CDR3 length is 17 residues. Between the trimmed V and J ends, which lost 6 bases and 6 bases, there was a span of 23 bases. DNA for the CDR3: TGCGCCAGCAGGCGCGGGCTGGGACTCCGGTCCTCCGGGGAGCTGTTTTTT. The encoded protein is CASRRGLGLRSSGELFF.